The 30 T cell receptor beta chains below come from one sample, sequenced in a study of T cells in Graves' hyperthyroidism and ophthalmopathy. The TCR beta CDR3 regions underwent amplification using RNA transcripts as the source. An initial round of RT-PCR targeting the TCR CDR3 relied on the HTBI primer set. MiXCR, run by TCRdb on the multiplex PCR reads, gives a single entry per CDR3 protein. The table records hundreds of thousands of distinct CDR3 sequences, about 45% of them present only once. Sequenced: peripheral blood or thyroid tissue (not recorded which). These receptors originate from an adult man with Graves' disease, either hyperthyroidism or ophthalmopathy (not recorded which).

This clonotype was detected ten times or more. The genes are TRBV5-1 and TRBJ1-1; D remains ambiguous. The CDR3 contains 14 residues. Germline V lookup: CDR1 SGHRS, CDR2 YFSETQ. The V and J ends lost 4 bases and 0 bases respectively, with 10 bases between them. The chain's CDR3 is CASSTDGLNTEAFF. DNA of the CDR3: TGCGCCAGCAGCACGGACGGACTGAACACTGAAGCTTTCTTT.

The chain employs TRBV7-2 and TRBJ1-6; D perhaps matches TRBD1 (6 bases). Germline assignment: CDR1 SGHTA and CDR2 FQGNSA. V lost 5 bases to trimming and J lost 8 bases, with 16 bases between them. This CDR3 is 15 amino acids long. The CDR3 DNA follows: TGTGCCAGCAGCCAGGGGCCCCTCCGGGATTCACCCCTCCACTTT. Protein: CASSQGPLRDSPLHF.

The chain uses TRBV2 and TRBJ2-7; D not resolved. Germline V gene data show CDR1 as SNHLY and CDR2 as FYNNEI. The V gene lost 2 bases and the J gene lost 7 bases, with 6 bases spanning the gap. The CDR3 is 11 amino acids. CDR3 in amino acids: CASSEWREQYF. The CDR3 nucleotides read TGTGCCAGCAGTGAATGGCGGGAGCAGTACTTC.

This clonotype was counted at least ten times. The chain links TRBV7-8 to TRBJ1-4; tentatively, D is TRBD1 (6 bases). Germline V gene data show CDR1 as SGHVS and CDR2 as FQNEAQ. The V gene lost 1 base and the J gene lost 7 bases, with 10 bases spanning the gap. This CDR3 contains 14 residues. The CDR3 nucleotides read TGTGCCAGCAGCTTAGACGGGACACTTGAAAAACTGTTTTTT. It translates to CASSLDGTLEKLFF.

This chain uses TRBV6-5 with TRBJ2-5, with D uncertain. This CDR3 has 13 residues. V lost 4 bases and J 2 bases, leaving 8 bases between the germline ends. CDR1 is MNHEY, CDR2 SVGAGI, per germline. CDR3 in amino acids: CASSFLSQETQYF. The CDR3 bases are TGTGCCAGCAGTTTTTTGTCACAAGAGACCCAGTACTTC.

The chain links TRBV6-2 or TRBV6-3 to TRBJ1-4, with unresolved D. Germline V gene lookup returns CDR1 MNHEY and CDR2 SVGEGT. V was trimmed by 9 bases and J by 3 bases, leaving 8 bases between them. The CDR3 totals 12 residues. The CDR3 is CARDGPNEKLFF. The DNA of the CDR3 is TGTGCCAGGGATGGGCCTAATGAAAAACTGTTTTTT.

The J gene is TRBJ1-2, the V gene TRBV2, with D perhaps TRBD1 (6 bases). Germline V CDR1 and CDR2: SNHLY, FYNNEI. This CDR3 has 14 amino acids. Between the trimmed V and J ends, which lost 8 bases and 0 bases, there was a span of 13 bases. Here the CDR3 reads CASVEGHTNYGYTF. CDR3 in DNA: TGTGCCAGCGTGGAGGGACACACTAACTATGGCTACACCTTC. Together with reference TRBV2 and TRBJ1-2, the CDR3 gives the full variable domain: EPEVTQTPSHQVTQMGQEVILRCVPISNHLYFYWYRQILGQKVEFLVSFYNNEISEKSEIFDDQFSVERPDGSNFTLKIRSTKLEDSAMYFCASVEGHTNYGYTFGSGTRLTVV.

The rearrangement joins TRBV7-2 to TRBJ1-4, with 7 positions matching TRBD1. From germline, CDR1 is SGHTA and CDR2 FQGNSA. The CDR3 is 16 residues long. V gave up 6 bases and J gave up 8 bases; unmatched junction bases: 15. The CDR3 sequence: CASSLSMGGGREKLFF. CDR3 DNA sequence: TGTGCCAGCAGTTTATCGATGGGAGGGGGCCGGGAAAAACTGTTTTTT.

A remark on this clonotype: A read error may explain this, as a much larger clone is one base away. The chain combines TRBV24-1 with TRBJ2-5, with a weak D call TRBD2 (6 bases). The CDR3 is 15 amino acids. CDR1 KGHDR and CDR2 SFDVKD come from the germline V gene. The germline V and J ends were trimmed by 4 bases and 7 bases, with 18 bases remaining between them. CDR3 DNA sequence: TGTGCCACCAGTGAATTGGGCCCTAGCGATGCGACCCAGTACTTC. This codes for CATSELGPSDATQYF.

V and J are TRBV29-1 and TRBJ2-2, with a weak D call TRBD1 (6 bases). In germline, CDR1 is SQVTM, CDR2 ANQGSEA. The CDR3 contains 15 residues. The V end was cut by 4 bases, the J end by 8 bases, with 20 bases between. This chain's CDR3 is CSVADGKGGFGELFF. The CDR3 DNA sequence: TGCAGCGTTGCCGATGGGAAAGGGGGATTTGGGGAGCTGTTTTTT.

The chain combines TRBV2 with TRBJ1-2, with 8 bases matching TRBD1. CDR1 SNHLY and CDR2 FYNNEI come from the germline V gene. Losses at the gene ends were 4 bases for V and 6 bases for J; bases not matched to a gene: 7. This CDR3 region has 14 residues. The CDR3 nucleotides are TGTGCCAGCAGTGGAGACAGGGGCGGGAATGGCTACACCTTC. Translated, it gives CASSGDRGGNGYTF.

This clonotype was observed many times. V is TRBV2 and J is TRBJ2-7; 8 bases are shared with TRBD1. The V gene's germline CDR1 is SNHLY and CDR2 FYNNEI. V was clipped by 6 bases and J by 7 bases; unmatched bases: 5. The CDR3 has 12 amino acids. CDR3 DNA sequence: TGTGCCAGCAGGGGCAGGGGGCTGGAGCAGTACTTC. This sequence encodes CASRGRGLEQYF.

This clonotype occurred a few times. The chain has TRBV7-2 and TRBJ1-5; D unresolved. Trimming removed 5 bases from V and 5 bases from J, with 16 bases in between. CDR1 and CDR2 (germline): SGHTA, FQGNSA. The CDR3 extends over 15 amino acids. CDR3 in amino acids: CASSQAHYGHQPQHF. Written as DNA, the CDR3 is TGTGCCAGCAGCCAAGCGCACTACGGCCATCAGCCCCAGCATTTT.

This clonotype was counted only a few times. Possible read error: a much larger clone is one base away. The chain joins TRBV7-8 to TRBJ1-5; D is uncertain. V shed 5 bases and J shed 3 bases, with 8 bases lying between them. The CDR3 totals 13 residues. Germline V gene data show CDR1 as SGHVS and CDR2 as FQNEAQ. The CDR3 reads CASSRVSNQPQHF. The CDR3 DNA sequence: TGTGCCAGCAGCAGGGTCTCCAATCAGCCCCAGCATTTT. Complete variable domain (other parts from reference TRBV7-8 and TRBJ1-5): GAGVSQSPRYKVAKRGQDVALRCDPISGHVSLFWYQQALGQGPEFLTYFQNEAQLDKSGLPSDRFFAERPEGSVSTLKIQRTQQEDSAVYLCASSRVSNQPQHFGDGTRLSIL.

This clonotype was seen repeatedly, ten times or more. The gene calls are TRBV7-3 and TRBJ1-6; D might be TRBD1 (5 bases). The CDR3 spans 14 residues. The V end was cut by 2 bases, the J end by 7 bases, with 9 bases between. CDR1 is SGHTA and CDR2 is FQGTGA in the germline V gene. CDR3 nucleotides: TGTGCCAGCAGCTTATCAGGGCTAAATTCACCCCTCCACTTT. This encodes CASSLSGLNSPLHF.

This rearrangement joins TRBV20-1 to TRBJ2-7; D might be TRBD1 (5 bases). Trimming took off 6 bases at V and 2 bases at J, with 14 bases between the two ends. This CDR3 is 13 amino acids long. CDR1 and CDR2 from the germline V gene are DFQATT and SNEGSKA (reference sequence). CDR3 sequence reads: CSALAPTAYEQYF. CDR3 DNA sequence: TGCAGTGCCCTTGCCCCGACAGCCTACGAGCAGTACTTC.

This clonotype was picked up a small number of times. This sequence joins TRBV7-8 and TRBJ2-5; no reliable D call. The V gene's germline CDR1 is SGHVS and CDR2 FQNEAQ. This CDR3 has 15 amino acids. V lost 6 bases and J 1 base, leaving 15 bases between the germline ends. The CDR3 DNA reads as TGTGCCAGCAGGGAACGGACCGAACTCCAAGAGACCCAGTACTTC. Protein sequence: CASRERTELQETQYF.

The chain links TRBV29-1 to TRBJ1-2, with D maybe TRBD1 (5 bases). V lost 7 bases to trimming and J lost 8 bases, with 17 bases between them. CDR3 length: 12 amino acids. Germline V CDR1 and CDR2: SQVTM, ANQGSEA. The CDR3 nucleotides read TGCAGCGCCTCCGGGGGGGGTGGGGGCTACACCTTC. Translated, it gives CSASGGGGGYTF.

This sequence joins TRBV7-8 and TRBJ1-1, with 7 bases fitting TRBD1. CDR1 is SGHVS, CDR2 FQNEAQ, per germline. The CDR3 consists of 15 residues. The trim removed 5 bases at V and 1 base at J, leaving 7 bases unmatched. The CDR3 DNA sequence: TGTGCCAGCAGCCCAGGGGGACAGCGGAACACTGAAGCTTTCTTT. Its protein product is CASSPGGQRNTEAFF.

The sample holds many counts of this clonotype. This sequence joins TRBV25-1 and TRBJ2-7; D unresolved. This CDR3 contains 9 residues. V was clipped by 8 bases and J by 3 bases, with 2 bases between them. The V gene's germline CDR1 is MGHDK and CDR2 SYGVNS. The CDR3 reads CASFYEQYF. In nucleotides, the CDR3 is TGTGCCAGCTTCTACGAGCAGTACTTC.

In this sample, this clonotype turned up many times. This chain uses TRBV7-2 with TRBJ1-6; D gene ambiguous. Germline V gene lookup returns CDR1 SGHTA and CDR2 FQGNSA. Trimming removed 5 bases at V and 10 bases at J, with 18 bases between. This CDR3 is 15 amino acids long. The CDR3 sequence is CASSQGGQVRSPLHF. CDR3 bases: TGTGCCAGCAGCCAAGGAGGGCAGGTCCGCTCACCCCTCCACTTT.

To note about this clonotype: Since a much larger clone is just one base distant, this may be a read error. The chain has TRBV10-3 and TRBJ1-3, with D unresolved. Germline-derived CDR1 and CDR2 are ENHRY and SYGVKD. This CDR3 is built from 16 residues. V lost 3 bases to trimming and J lost 0 bases, with 12 bases between them. The CDR3 DNA follows: TGTGCCATCAGTGAAGAACTCGCAGGCTCTGGAAACACCATATATTTT. The encoded protein is CAISEELAGSGNTIYF.

This clonotype was observed a handful of times. The chain has TRBV12-3 or TRBV12-4 and TRBJ1-4; D not certain. This CDR3 is 16 amino acids long. The germline V and J ends were trimmed by 6 bases and 5 bases, with 19 bases remaining between them. The CDR3 spells CASSPTAGSLNEKLFF. The CDR3 coding sequence is TGTGCCAGCAGCCCGACCGCCGGTTCCTTAAATGAAAAACTGTTTTTT.

In its sample, this clonotype was seen many times. For the CDR3, the DNA is TGCAGTGCTAGAGATCTCGCGCGGGGAGGGGAGCAGTACTTC. Amino acids: CSARDLARGGEQYF. The chain links TRBV20-1 to TRBJ2-7; 7 positions match TRBD2. Trimming took 0 bases from V and 7 from J; bases not matched to a gene: 9. Germline CDR1 DFQATT, CDR2 SNEGSKA (reference sequence). The CDR3 is 14 amino acids.

The chain recombines TRBV19 with TRBJ1-3; 9 nucleotides match TRBD1. V dropped 8 bases and J dropped 0; count of bases not matched to a gene: 11. CDR3 size: 17 residues. Per the germline V gene, CDR1 is LNHDA and CDR2 is SQIVND (reference sequence). The DNA for the CDR3 is TGTGCCAGTGCGGCGGACAGGGGCCTATTCTCTGGAAACACCATATATTTT. This encodes CASAADRGLFSGNTIYF.

This clonotype has a count of ten or more. This rearrangement joins TRBV10-3 to TRBJ1-2; no reliable D call. With 0 bases removed from V and 0 bases from J, the gap between germline ends came to 11 bases. This CDR3 region has 16 residues. Germline CDR1 and CDR2: ENHRY and SYGVKD. The CDR3 sequence: CAISESVTQANYGYTF. The CDR3 coding sequence is TGTGCCATCAGTGAGTCGGTGACTCAGGCTAACTATGGCTACACCTTC.

The chain carries TRBV29-1 and TRBJ1-6; D is unclear. The CDR3 runs 14 residues. CDR1 is SQVTM and CDR2 is ANQGSEA in the germline V gene. Trimming left V 2 bases short and J 7 bases short, with 12 bases between. The CDR3 coding sequence is TGCAGCGTTGAATCGCGGACTGGCAATTCACCCCTCCACTTT. It yields the protein CSVESRTGNSPLHF.

This clonotype was observed a handful of times. CDR3 in DNA: TGCAGCGCCGAGTCTCGGATGAACACTGAAGCTTTCTTT. Translated: CSAESRMNTEAFF. This sequence joins TRBV29-1 and TRBJ1-1; no clear D. Germline values: CDR1 SQVTM, CDR2 ANQGSEA. V was pared by 7 bases and J by 0 bases, with 12 bases between. The CDR3 consists of 13 residues. The full variable domain, in which reference TRBV29-1 and TRBJ1-1 provide the parts outside the CDR3, is SAVISQKPSRDICQRGTSLTIQCQVDSQVTMMFWYRQQPGQSLTLIATANQGSEATYESGFVIDKFPISRPNLTFSTLTVSNMSPEDSSIYLCSAESRMNTEAFFGQGTRLTVV.

This rearrangement joins TRBV12-5 to TRBJ1-5; D is undetermined. From germline, CDR1 is LGHNT and CDR2 FRNRAP. The CDR3 runs 14 residues. Between the trimmed V and J ends, which lost 7 bases and 2 bases, there was a span of 12 bases. CDR3 DNA: TGTGCTAGTGAGGGTGGAATGGGCAATCAGCCCCAGCATTTT. Translating it yields CASEGGMGNQPQHF.

The chain uses TRBV2 and TRBJ1-4; TRBD1 matches 9 bases. V was pared by 6 bases and J by 6 bases, with 8 bases of the junction left unmatched. In germline, CDR1 is SNHLY, CDR2 FYNNEI. This CDR3 has 15 amino acids. In nucleotides, the CDR3 is TGTGCCAGCAGGACCCAAGGGACAGGGCATGAAAAACTGTTTTTT. Translation gives CASRTQGTGHEKLFF.